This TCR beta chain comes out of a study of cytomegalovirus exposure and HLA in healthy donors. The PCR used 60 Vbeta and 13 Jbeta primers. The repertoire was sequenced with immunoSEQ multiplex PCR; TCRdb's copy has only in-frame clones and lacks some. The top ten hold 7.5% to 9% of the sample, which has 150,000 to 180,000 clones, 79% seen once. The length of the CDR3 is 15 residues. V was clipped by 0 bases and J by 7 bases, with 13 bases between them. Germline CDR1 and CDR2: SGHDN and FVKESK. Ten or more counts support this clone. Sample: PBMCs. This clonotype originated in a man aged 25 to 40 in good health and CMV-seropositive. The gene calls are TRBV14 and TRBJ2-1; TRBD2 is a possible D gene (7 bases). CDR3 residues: CASSQEGGLMNEQFF. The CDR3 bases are TGTGCCAGCAGCCAAGAGGGGGGGCTTATGAATGAGCAGTTCTTC. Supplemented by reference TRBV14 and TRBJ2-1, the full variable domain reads EAGVTQFPSHSVIEKGQTVTLRCDPISGHDNLYWYRRVMGKEIKFLLHFVKESKQDESGMPNNRFLAERTGGTYSTLKVQPAELEDSGVYFCASSQEGGLMNEQFFGPGTRLTVL.